This TCR beta chain was recovered during a study of cytomegalovirus exposure and HLA in healthy donors. Looking at the study overall: Earlier sequencing of about 179 million T cells yielded approximately 120 million unique TCR beta sequences. Findings of the study overall: Indistinguishable V segments such as TRBV6-2 and TRBV6-3 were excluded. Fewer than 20,000 TCR beta sequences were associated with HLA alleles at 0.05 false discovery rate in a later analysis.

The CDR3 totals 17 residues. V was cut by 5 bases and J by 3 bases, with 21 bases left in between. Germline V gene lookup returns CDR1 SEHNR and CDR2 FQNEAQ (reference sequence). 60 Vbeta and 13 Jbeta primers were used in PCR. Some clones are missing from TCRdb's copy, which holds only in-frame ones; the method was immunoSEQ multiplex PCR. Here the sample spans roughly 110,000 clones, 82% being singletons. On this clone itself: No antigen is known for it.

This sequence joins TRBV7-9 and TRBJ2-3; possible D gene TRBD2, 7 bases. Sequences were obtained from PBMCs. This TCR came from a man aged 30-40 years in good health and CMV-seropositive. CDR3 DNA: TGTGCCAGCAGCCCCCGCCCACTCGGGGGGCCTACAGATACGCAGTATTTT. Translation gives CASSPRPLGGPTDTQYF.